The clone carrying this T cell receptor (beta chain) was seen just once. The antigen is not known. This specimen belongs to a study of cytomegalovirus exposure and HLA in healthy donors. Broader study findings: Researchers reported from a later analysis that most CMV-associated TCR beta chains appeared HLA-restricted.

The PCR ran on 60 Vbeta and 13 Jbeta primers. The data were produced by immunoSEQ multiplex PCR, yet TCRdb's version contains in-frame clones alone and is incomplete. The profile shows 100,000 to 120,000 clones, around 80% of them singletons. Material: PBMCs. The sequence derives from a man between 25 and 39 years old in good health and CMV-seropositive.

CDR3 in DNA: TGTGCCAGCAGCACCGAGTCGGGGGGGCGTGAGACCCAGTACTTC. Its protein product is CASSTESGGRETQYF. This rearrangement joins TRBV7-2 to TRBJ2-5, with TRBD2 matching 8 bases. The CDR3 is made up of 15 amino acids. V dropped 5 bases and J dropped 5; count of bases not matched to a gene: 10. Looked up from germline, CDR1 is SGHTA and CDR2 is FQGNSA.